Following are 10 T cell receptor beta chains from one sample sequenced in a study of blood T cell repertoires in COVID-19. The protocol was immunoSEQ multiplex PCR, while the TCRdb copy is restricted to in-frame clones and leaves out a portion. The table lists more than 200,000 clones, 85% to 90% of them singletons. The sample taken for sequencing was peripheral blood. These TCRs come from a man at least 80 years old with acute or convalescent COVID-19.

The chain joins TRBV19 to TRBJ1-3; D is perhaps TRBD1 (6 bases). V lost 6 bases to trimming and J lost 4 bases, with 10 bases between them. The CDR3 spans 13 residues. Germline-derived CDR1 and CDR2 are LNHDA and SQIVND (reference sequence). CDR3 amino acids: CASRQGGGNTIYF. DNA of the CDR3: TGTGCCAGTAGACAGGGCGGCGGAAACACCATATATTTT.

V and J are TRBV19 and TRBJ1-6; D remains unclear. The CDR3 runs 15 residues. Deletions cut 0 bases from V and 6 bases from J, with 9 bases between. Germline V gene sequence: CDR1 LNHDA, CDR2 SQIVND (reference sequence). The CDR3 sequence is CASSIDSVINSPLHF. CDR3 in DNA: TGTGCCAGTAGTATAGATTCAGTGATTAATTCACCCCTCCACTTT. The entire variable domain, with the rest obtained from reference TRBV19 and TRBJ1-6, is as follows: DGGITQSPKYLFRKEGQNVTLSCEQNLNHDAMYWYRQDPGQGLRLIYYSQIVNDFQKGDIAEGYSVSREKKESFPLTVTSAQKNPTAFYLCASSIDSVINSPLHFGNGTRLTVT.

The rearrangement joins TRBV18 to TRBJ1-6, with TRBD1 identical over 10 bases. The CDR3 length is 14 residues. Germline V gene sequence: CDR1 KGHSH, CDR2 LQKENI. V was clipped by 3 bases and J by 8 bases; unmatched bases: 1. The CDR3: CASSPGTGDSPLHF. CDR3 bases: TGTGCCAGCTCACCCGGGACAGGGGATTCACCCCTCCACTTT.

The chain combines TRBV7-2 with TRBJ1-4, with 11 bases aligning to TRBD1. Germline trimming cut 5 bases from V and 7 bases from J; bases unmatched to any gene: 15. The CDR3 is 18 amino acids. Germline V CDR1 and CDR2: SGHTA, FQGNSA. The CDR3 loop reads CASSPRRTGGASGEKLFF. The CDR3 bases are TGTGCCAGCAGCCCACGAAGGACAGGGGGCGCTTCGGGTGAAAAACTGTTTTTT.

The CDR3 reads CASSVDRAGVHTGELFF. Here the CDR3 DNA reads TGTGCCAGCAGCGTAGACAGGGCAGGGGTTCACACCGGGGAGCTGTTTTTT. The V gene is TRBV9, the J gene TRBJ2-2; tentatively, D is TRBD1 (6 bases). Trimming removed 0 bases at V and 3 bases at J, with 15 bases between. Germline values: CDR1 SGDLS, CDR2 YYNGEE. The CDR3 totals 17 residues.

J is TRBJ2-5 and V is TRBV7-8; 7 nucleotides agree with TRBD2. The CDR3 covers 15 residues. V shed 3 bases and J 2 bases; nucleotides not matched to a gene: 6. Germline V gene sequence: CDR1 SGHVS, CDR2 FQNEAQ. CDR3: CASSLTSGNQETQYF. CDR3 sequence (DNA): TGTGCCAGCAGCTTGACAAGCGGGAATCAAGAGACCCAGTACTTC.

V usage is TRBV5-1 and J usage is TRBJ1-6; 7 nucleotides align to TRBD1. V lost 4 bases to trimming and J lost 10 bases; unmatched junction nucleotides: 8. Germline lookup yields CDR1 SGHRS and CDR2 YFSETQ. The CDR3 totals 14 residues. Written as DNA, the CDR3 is TGCGCCAGCAGCGCGGGACAGACAGGGTCACCCCTCCACTTT. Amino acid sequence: CASSAGQTGSPLHF.

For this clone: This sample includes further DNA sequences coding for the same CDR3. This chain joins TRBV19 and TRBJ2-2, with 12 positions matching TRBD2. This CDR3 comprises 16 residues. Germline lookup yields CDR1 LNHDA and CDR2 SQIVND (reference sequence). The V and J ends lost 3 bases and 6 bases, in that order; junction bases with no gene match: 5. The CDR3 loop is CASSILLAGGAGELFF. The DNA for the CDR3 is TGTGCCAGTAGTATCCTACTAGCGGGAGGAGCCGGGGAGCTGTTTTTT.

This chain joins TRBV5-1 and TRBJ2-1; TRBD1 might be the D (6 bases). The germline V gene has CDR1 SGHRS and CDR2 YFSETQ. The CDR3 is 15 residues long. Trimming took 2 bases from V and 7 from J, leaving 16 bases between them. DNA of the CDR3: TGCGCCAGCAGCTTTATTGGATCTGGACAGAATGAGCAGTTCTTC. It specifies CASSFIGSGQNEQFF. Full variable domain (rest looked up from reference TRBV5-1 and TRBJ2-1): KAGVTQTPRYLIKTRGQQVTLSCSPISGHRSVSWYQQTPGQGLQFLFEYFSETQRNKGNFPGRFSGRQFSNSRSEMNVSTLELGDSALYLCASSFIGSGQNEQFFGPGTRLTVL.

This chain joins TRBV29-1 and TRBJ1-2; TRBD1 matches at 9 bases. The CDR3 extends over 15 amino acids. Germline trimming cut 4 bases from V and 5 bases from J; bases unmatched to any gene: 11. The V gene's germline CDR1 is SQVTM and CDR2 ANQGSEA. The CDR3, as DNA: TGCAGCGTTGCCTCTACGAACAGGGGGCTTTATGGCTACACCTTC. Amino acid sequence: CSVASTNRGLYGYTF.